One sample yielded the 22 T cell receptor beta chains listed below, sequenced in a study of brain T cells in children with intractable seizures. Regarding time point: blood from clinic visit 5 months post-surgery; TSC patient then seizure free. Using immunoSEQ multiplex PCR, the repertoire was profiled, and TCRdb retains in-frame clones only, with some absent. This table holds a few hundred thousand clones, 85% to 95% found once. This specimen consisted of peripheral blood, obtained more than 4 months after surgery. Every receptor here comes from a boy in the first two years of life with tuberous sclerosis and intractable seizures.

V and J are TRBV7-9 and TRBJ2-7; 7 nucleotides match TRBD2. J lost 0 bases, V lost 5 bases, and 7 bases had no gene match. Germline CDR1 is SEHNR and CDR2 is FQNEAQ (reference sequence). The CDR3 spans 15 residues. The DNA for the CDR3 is TGTGCCAGCAGCCACTCCGGGGGGAACTCCTACGAGCAGTACTTC. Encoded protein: CASSHSGGNSYEQYF.

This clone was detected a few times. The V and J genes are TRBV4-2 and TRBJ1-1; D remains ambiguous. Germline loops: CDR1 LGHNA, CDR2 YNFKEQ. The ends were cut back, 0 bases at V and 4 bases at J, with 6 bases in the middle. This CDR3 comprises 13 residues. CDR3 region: CASSQDWFTEAFF. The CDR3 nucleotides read TGTGCCAGCAGCCAAGATTGGTTCACTGAAGCTTTCTTT.

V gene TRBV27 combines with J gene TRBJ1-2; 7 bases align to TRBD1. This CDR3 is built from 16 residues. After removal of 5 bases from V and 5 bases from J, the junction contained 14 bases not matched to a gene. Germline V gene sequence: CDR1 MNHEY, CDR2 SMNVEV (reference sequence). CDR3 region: CASSLNTGTERYGYTF. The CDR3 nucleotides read TGTGCCAGCAGTCTCAACACCGGGACAGAACGGTATGGCTACACCTTC.

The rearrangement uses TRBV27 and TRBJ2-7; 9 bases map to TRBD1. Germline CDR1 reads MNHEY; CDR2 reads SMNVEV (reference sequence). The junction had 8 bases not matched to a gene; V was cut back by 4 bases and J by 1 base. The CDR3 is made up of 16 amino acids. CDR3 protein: CASSSTTGTGSYEQYF. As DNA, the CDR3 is TGTGCCAGCAGTTCAACTACCGGGACAGGGTCCTACGAGCAGTACTTC.

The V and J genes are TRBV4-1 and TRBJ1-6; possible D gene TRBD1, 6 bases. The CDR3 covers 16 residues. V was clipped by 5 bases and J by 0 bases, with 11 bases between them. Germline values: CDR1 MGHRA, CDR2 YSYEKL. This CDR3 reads CASSRQENSYNSPLHF. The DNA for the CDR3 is TGCGCCAGCAGCAGACAGGAAAACTCCTATAATTCACCCCTCCACTTT.

In DNA form, the CDR3 reads TGTGCCAGCAGCTCCCAGCTCCCTGTAGCTTTCTTT. As protein: CASSSQLPVAFF. The genes are TRBV7-9 and TRBJ1-1, with D unresolved. Deletions cut 4 bases from V and 10 bases from J, with 13 bases between. CDR1 and CDR2 from the germline V gene are SEHNR and FQNEAQ (reference sequence). CDR3 length equals 12 residues.

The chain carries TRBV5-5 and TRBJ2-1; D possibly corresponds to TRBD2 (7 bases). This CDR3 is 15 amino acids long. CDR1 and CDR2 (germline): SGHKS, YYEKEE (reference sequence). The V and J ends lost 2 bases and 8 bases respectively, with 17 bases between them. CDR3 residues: CASSFSGGPGDEQFF. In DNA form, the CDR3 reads TGTGCCAGCAGCTTTTCCGGGGGGCCCGGTGATGAGCAGTTCTTC.

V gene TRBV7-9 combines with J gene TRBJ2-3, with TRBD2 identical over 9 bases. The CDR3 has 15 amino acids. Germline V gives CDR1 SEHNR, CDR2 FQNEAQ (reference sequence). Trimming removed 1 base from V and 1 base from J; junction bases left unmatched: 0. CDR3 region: CASSLGTSGTDTQYF. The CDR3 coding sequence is TGTGCCAGCAGCTTAGGGACTAGCGGCACAGATACGCAGTATTTT.

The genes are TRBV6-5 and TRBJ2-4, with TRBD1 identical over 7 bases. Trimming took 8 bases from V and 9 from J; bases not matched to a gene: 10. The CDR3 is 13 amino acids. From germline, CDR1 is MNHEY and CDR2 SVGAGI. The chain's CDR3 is CASQRGQAAIQYF. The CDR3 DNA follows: TGTGCCAGCCAGAGGGGGCAGGCTGCCATTCAGTACTTC.

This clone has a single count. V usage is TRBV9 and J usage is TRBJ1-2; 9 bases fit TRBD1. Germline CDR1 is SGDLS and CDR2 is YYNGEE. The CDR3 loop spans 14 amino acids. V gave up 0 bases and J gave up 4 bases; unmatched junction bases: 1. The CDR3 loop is CASSVAGQGYGYTF. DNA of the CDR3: TGTGCCAGCAGCGTAGCGGGACAGGGCTATGGCTACACCTTC.

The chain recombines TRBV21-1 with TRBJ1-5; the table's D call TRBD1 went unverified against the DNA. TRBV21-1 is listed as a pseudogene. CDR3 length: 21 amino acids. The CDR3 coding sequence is TGTGCCAGCAGCAAAGGAGGTTTTGAGTGGGGACAGATCATGGGCAATCAGCCCCAGCATTTT. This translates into CASSKGGFEWGQIMGNQPQHF.

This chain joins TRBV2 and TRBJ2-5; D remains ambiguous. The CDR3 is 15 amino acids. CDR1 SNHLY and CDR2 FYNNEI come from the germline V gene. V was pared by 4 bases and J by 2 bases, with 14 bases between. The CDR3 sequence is CASSVRPSRQETQYF. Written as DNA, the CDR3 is TGTGCCAGCAGTGTTCGGCCCAGCAGGCAAGAGACCCAGTACTTC.

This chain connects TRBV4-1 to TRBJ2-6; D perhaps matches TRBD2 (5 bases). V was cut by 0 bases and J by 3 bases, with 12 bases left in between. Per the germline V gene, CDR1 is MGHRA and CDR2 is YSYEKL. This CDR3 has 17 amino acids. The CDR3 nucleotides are TGCGCCAGCAGCCAAGAATTTGCACTAGTTGGGGCCAACGTCCTGACTTTC. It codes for CASSQEFALVGANVLTF.

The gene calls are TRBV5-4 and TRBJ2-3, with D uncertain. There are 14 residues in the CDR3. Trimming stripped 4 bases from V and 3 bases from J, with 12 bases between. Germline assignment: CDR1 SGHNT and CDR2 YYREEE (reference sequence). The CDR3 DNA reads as TGTGCCAGCAGCACCTCTTGGGCTACAGATACGCAGTATTTT. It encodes CASSTSWATDTQYF.

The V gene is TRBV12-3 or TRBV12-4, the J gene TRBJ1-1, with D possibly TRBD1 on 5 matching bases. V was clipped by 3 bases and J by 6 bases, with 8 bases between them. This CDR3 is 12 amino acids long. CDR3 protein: CASSLWGAEAFF. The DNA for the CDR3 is TGTGCCAGCAGTTTGTGGGGGGCTGAAGCTTTCTTT.

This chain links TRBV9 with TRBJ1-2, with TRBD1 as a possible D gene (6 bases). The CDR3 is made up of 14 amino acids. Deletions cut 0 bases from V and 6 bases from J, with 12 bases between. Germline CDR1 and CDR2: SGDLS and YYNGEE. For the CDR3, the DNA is TGTGCCAGCAGCGTAGCAGGGGCAGTTGATGGCTACACCTTC. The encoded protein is CASSVAGAVDGYTF.

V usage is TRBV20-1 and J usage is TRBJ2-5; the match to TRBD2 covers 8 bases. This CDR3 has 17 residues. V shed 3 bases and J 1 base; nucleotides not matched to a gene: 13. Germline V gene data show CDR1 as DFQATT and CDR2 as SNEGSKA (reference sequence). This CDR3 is CSASQREMPKLQETQYF. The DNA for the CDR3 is TGCAGTGCTAGTCAGCGGGAGATGCCGAAACTCCAAGAGACCCAGTACTTC.

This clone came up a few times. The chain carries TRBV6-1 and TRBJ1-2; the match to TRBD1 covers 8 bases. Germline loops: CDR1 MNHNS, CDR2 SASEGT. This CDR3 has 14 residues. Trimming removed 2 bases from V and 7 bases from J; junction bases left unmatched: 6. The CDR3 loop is CASSENRGSAGYTF. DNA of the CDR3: TGTGCCAGCAGTGAAAACAGGGGGTCGGCTGGCTACACCTTC.

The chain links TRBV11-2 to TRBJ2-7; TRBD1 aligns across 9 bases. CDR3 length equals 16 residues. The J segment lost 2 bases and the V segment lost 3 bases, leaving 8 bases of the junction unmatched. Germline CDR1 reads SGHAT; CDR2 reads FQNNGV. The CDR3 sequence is CASSLNRGQGTYEQYF. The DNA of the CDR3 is TGTGCCAGCAGCTTGAATAGAGGACAGGGGACCTACGAGCAGTACTTC.

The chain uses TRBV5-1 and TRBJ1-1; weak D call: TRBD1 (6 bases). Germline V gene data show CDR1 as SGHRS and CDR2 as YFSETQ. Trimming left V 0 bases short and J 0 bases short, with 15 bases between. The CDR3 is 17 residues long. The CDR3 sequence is CASSLGRGPTLNTEAFF. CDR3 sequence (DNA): TGCGCCAGCAGCTTGGGCAGGGGACCCACTTTGAACACTGAAGCTTTCTTT. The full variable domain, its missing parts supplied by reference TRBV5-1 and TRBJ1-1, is KAGVTQTPRYLIKTRGQQVTLSCSPISGHRSVSWYQQTPGQGLQFLFEYFSETQRNKGNFPGRFSGRQFSNSRSEMNVSTLELGDSALYLCASSLGRGPTLNTEAFFGQGTRLTVV.

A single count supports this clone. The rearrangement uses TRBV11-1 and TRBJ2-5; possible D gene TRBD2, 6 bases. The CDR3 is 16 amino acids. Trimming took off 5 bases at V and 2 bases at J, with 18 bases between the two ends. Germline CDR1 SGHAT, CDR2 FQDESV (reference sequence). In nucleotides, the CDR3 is TGTGCCAGCAGCCCAACGTGGCGGGAAAAACAAGAGACCCAGTACTTC. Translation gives CASSPTWREKQETQYF.

This CDR3 is CASSFTGAVPYEQYF. In DNA, the CDR3 is TGTGCCAGCAGCTTTACCGGGGCCGTCCCGTACGAGCAGTACTTC. The V and J genes are TRBV5-6 and TRBJ2-7; D is tentatively TRBD1 or TRBD2 (5 bases each). Germline V gene lookup returns CDR1 SGHDT and CDR2 YYEEEE. The CDR3 spans 15 residues. The V end was cut by 2 bases, the J end by 4 bases, with 16 bases between.